The 6 T cell receptor beta chains reported below all come from one sample, sequenced in a study of identical twins. TCRdb recomputed calls from the 5' RACE reads with MiXCR, one row per CDR3 protein. The sample contains approximately 1.8 million distinct CDR3 sequences, roughly a third of which appear only once. Sequenced material: cord blood. Receptors originate from a newborn girl in good health.

The chain employs TRBV5-1 and TRBJ2-3; 7 nucleotides align to TRBD1. The junction had 10 bases not matched to a gene; V was cut back by 9 bases and J by 3 bases. The CDR3 runs 14 residues. Germline V gene sequence: CDR1 SGHRS, CDR2 YFSETQ. CDR3 bases: TGCGCCAACTTCGGGCGCAGGGGGACAGATACGCAGTATTTT. As protein: CANFGRRGTDTQYF.

As concerns this clonotype: The junction departs from germline at one end; a sequencing error may be responsible. The rearrangement uses TRBV13 and TRBJ2-1; no definite D call. CDR3 length: 15 amino acids. Germline lookup yields CDR1 PRHDT and CDR2 FYEKMQ (reference sequence). The CDR3 reads CACSLEDRIYNEQFF. The CDR3 DNA is TGTGCCTGCAGCTTAGAAGACCGAATATACAATGAGCAGTTCTTC. Drawing the rest from reference TRBV13 and TRBJ2-1, the complete variable domain is AAGVIQSPRHLIKEKRETATLKCYPIPRHDTVYWYQQGPGQDPQFLISFYEKMQSDKGSIPDRFSAQQFSDYHSELNMSSLELGDSALYFCACSLEDRIYNEQFFGPGTRLTVL.

The rearrangement joins TRBV20-1 to TRBJ2-4; no reliable D call. Germline loops: CDR1 DFQATT, CDR2 SNEGSKA (reference sequence). The CDR3 loop spans 15 amino acids. V lost 0 bases and J 0 bases, leaving 9 bases between the germline ends. The CDR3 protein is CSAREFWVAKNIQYF. The CDR3 nucleotides are TGCAGTGCTAGAGAATTCTGGGTAGCCAAAAACATTCAGTACTTC.

Here the CDR3 reads CASSNVITDTQYF. The DNA of the CDR3 is TGTGCCAGCAGCAACGTCATCACAGATACGCAGTATTTT. The chain is built from TRBV21-1 and TRBJ2-3. TRBV21-1 is classified as a pseudogene. The length of the CDR3 is 13 residues.

In its sample, this clonotype was seen many times. The V call is TRBV12-3 or TRBV12-4, the J call TRBJ1-2; D is possibly TRBD1 (6 bases). V gave up 3 bases and J gave up 4 bases, with 9 bases separating them. The CDR3 is 13 amino acids. The CDR3 spells CASSFQGSYGYTF. The CDR3 DNA reads as TGTGCCAGCAGTTTTCAGGGGAGCTATGGCTACACCTTC.

This clonotype was detected only a few times. The rearrangement links TRBV28 to TRBJ2-7; D is unresolved. Per germline, CDR1 MDHEN and CDR2 SYDVKM. V gave up 3 bases and J gave up 0 bases, with 12 bases separating them. This CDR3 is 15 amino acids long. The CDR3 nucleotides are TGTGCCAGCAGTTTCCCCAGACTTGGCTCCTACGAGCAGTACTTC. Translated, it gives CASSFPRLGSYEQYF.